The next 23 T cell receptor beta chains were all read from a single sample in a study of PD-1 blockade in mismatch repair-deficient tumors. Data came from immunoSEQ multiplex PCR; TCRdb stores just in-frame clones and leaves some out. The sample records over 30,000 clones, around 80% being singletons. Sequencing used PBMCs, obtained around 6 weeks after starting pembrolizumab. Source of these receptors: an adult with mismatch repair-deficient cancer.

The chain recombines TRBV27 with TRBJ1-2; maybe TRBD1 (5 bases). V dropped 3 bases and J dropped 4 bases, with 21 bases sitting between them. The CDR3 runs to 17 residues. Germline CDR1 is MNHEY and CDR2 is SMNVEV (reference sequence). This chain's CDR3 is CASSFQQRRGTSYGYTF. The CDR3 DNA follows: TGTGCCAGCAGTTTTCAGCAACGAAGGGGAACTTCCTATGGCTACACCTTC.

Only one count was recorded for this clone. The chain has TRBV21-1 and TRBJ2-5; the table assigns TRBD2, which was not confirmed against the DNA. TRBV21-1 is annotated as a pseudogene. The CDR3 covers 16 residues. The CDR3, as DNA: TGTGCCAGCAGCCAGGGCTGGGGGGGCGTGGACGAGACCCAGTACTTC. This gives the protein CASSQGWGGVDETQYF.

The chain links TRBV19 to TRBJ2-6; D possibly corresponds to TRBD2 (5 bases). Trimming stripped 6 bases from V and 0 bases from J, with 9 bases between. From germline, CDR1 is LNHDA and CDR2 SQIVND (reference sequence). This CDR3 is 15 amino acids long. CDR3 amino acids: CASSRGYSGANVLTF. In nucleotides, the CDR3 is TGTGCCAGTAGCCGAGGGTACTCTGGGGCCAACGTCCTGACTTTC.

The chain couples TRBV27 to TRBJ2-2, with D maybe TRBD2 (5 bases). This CDR3 has 14 residues. CDR1 MNHEY and CDR2 SMNVEV come from the germline V gene (reference sequence). The ends were cut back, 2 bases at V and 4 bases at J, with 8 bases in the middle. In nucleotides, the CDR3 is TGTGCCAGCAGTTTAAGGGAGCGCACCGGGGAGCTGTTTTTT. Protein product: CASSLRERTGELFF.

The chain combines TRBV7-7 with TRBJ2-1; 8 bases are a match to TRBD2. V shed 4 bases and J 1 base; nucleotides not matched to a gene: 6. This CDR3 contains 16 residues. Germline V gene data show CDR1 as SSHAT and CDR2 as FNYEAQ (reference sequence). Here the CDR3 DNA reads TGTGCCAGCAGCTACACACTAGCGGCGTCCTACAATGAGCAGTTCTTC. Translated, it gives CASSYTLAASYNEQFF.

This sequence joins TRBV5-6 and TRBJ1-2; 9 bases are shared with TRBD1. V shed 4 bases and J 3 bases; nucleotides not matched to a gene: 7. The CDR3 extends over 15 amino acids. CDR1 is SGHDT and CDR2 is YYEEEE in the germline V gene. This chain's CDR3 is CASSITGGSDYGYTF. As DNA, the CDR3 is TGTGCCAGCAGCATCACAGGGGGCAGTGACTATGGCTACACCTTC.

Only a few counts were recorded for this clone. V usage is TRBV5-1 and J usage is TRBJ1-2, with 7 bases lining up with TRBD1. Trimming removed 3 bases from V and 4 bases from J; junction bases left unmatched: 3. The CDR3 consists of 13 residues. The V gene's germline CDR1 is SGHRS and CDR2 YFSETQ. CDR3 protein: CASSSGTAYGYTF. DNA of the CDR3: TGCGCCAGCAGCTCCGGGACAGCCTATGGCTACACCTTC. Based on the CDR3 plus reference TRBV5-1 and TRBJ1-2, the full variable domain is KAGVTQTPRYLIKTRGQQVTLSCSPISGHRSVSWYQQTPGQGLQFLFEYFSETQRNKGNFPGRFSGRQFSNSRSEMNVSTLELGDSALYLCASSSGTAYGYTFGSGTRLTVV.

The V and J genes are TRBV18 and TRBJ1-5; 9 positions match TRBD1. The CDR3 has 19 amino acids. The trim removed 0 bases at V and 4 bases at J, leaving 13 bases unmatched. Germline V lookup: CDR1 KGHSH, CDR2 LQKENI. In nucleotides, the CDR3 is TGTGCCAGCTCACCACCGAGGTTCGGGGGACAGGGTATTAATCAGCCCCAGCATTTT. It is translated as CASSPPRFGGQGINQPQHF.

This chain joins TRBV18 and TRBJ2-1, with 9 bases identical to TRBD1. The CDR3 sequence is 20 residues long. Germline V lookup: CDR1 KGHSH, CDR2 LQKENI. With 2 bases clipped from V and 0 bases from J, the junction kept 14 bases outside the gene matches. The CDR3 here is CASSPFSGQGILSSYNEQFF. CDR3 coding DNA: TGTGCCAGCTCACCATTCTCGGGACAGGGCATTCTAAGCTCCTACAATGAGCAGTTCTTC.

The chain uses TRBV28 and TRBJ1-2; D is ambiguous. This CDR3 spans 13 amino acids. The ends were cut back, 5 bases at V and 5 bases at J, with 12 bases in the middle. Germline CDR1 MDHEN, CDR2 SYDVKM. This chain's CDR3 is CASSVPPTYGYTF. Written as DNA, the CDR3 is TGTGCCAGCAGTGTCCCCCCAACTTATGGCTACACCTTC.

The chain links TRBV5-6 to TRBJ1-3, with 7 bases lining up with TRBD1. V dropped 3 bases and J dropped 0; count of bases not matched to a gene: 6. The CDR3 is 16 residues long. Germline loops: CDR1 SGHDT, CDR2 YYEEEE. For the CDR3, the DNA is TGTGCCAGCAGCTACGACAGGGAAAGCTCTGGAAACACCATATATTTT. This sequence encodes CASSYDRESSGNTIYF.

V is TRBV2 and J is TRBJ2-3, with D hard to call. Germline CDR1 reads SNHLY; CDR2 reads FYNNEI. The V and J ends lost 0 bases and 3 bases respectively, with 7 bases between them. CDR3 length: 14 residues. CDR3 DNA: TGTGCCAGCAGTGAAGCTTTAGAAACAGATACGCAGTATTTT. Its protein is CASSEALETDTQYF.

The V and J genes are TRBV2 and TRBJ2-1; TRBD2 agrees at 7 bases. V shed 3 bases, J shed 6 bases, and the junction held 8 bases outside the gene matches. There are 15 residues in the CDR3. Germline V lookup: CDR1 SNHLY, CDR2 FYNNEI. The CDR3 nucleotides read TGTGCCAGCAGTGAGAACGGACTAGGAATCAATGAGCAGTTCTTC. It specifies CASSENGLGINEQFF.

This chain connects TRBV19 to TRBJ2-2; D unclear. The V and J ends lost 5 bases and 8 bases respectively, with 9 bases between them. The CDR3 contains 12 residues. Germline CDR1 is LNHDA and CDR2 is SQIVND (reference sequence). The CDR3 sequence: CASSPPRGELFF. The DNA for the CDR3 is TGTGCCAGTAGTCCTCCGAGAGGGGAGCTGTTTTTT.

The chain uses TRBV29-1 and TRBJ2-3; 12 bases match TRBD1. J gave up 5 bases and V 6 bases, and 6 bases lay outside the gene matches. Per the germline V gene, CDR1 is SQVTM and CDR2 is ANQGSEA. This CDR3 is 14 amino acids long. The CDR3 DNA is TGCAGCGTGCTGGGACAGGGGGCGGGAGATACGCAGTATTTT. It translates to CSVLGQGAGDTQYF.

V and J are TRBV19 and TRBJ1-3, with 9 bases aligning to TRBD1. The CDR3 runs to 16 residues. The junction had 10 bases not matched to a gene; V was cut back by 7 bases and J by 3 bases. The germline V gene has CDR1 LNHDA and CDR2 SQIVND (reference sequence). CDR3 DNA sequence: TGTGCCAGTACCCCGGGACAGGGAGTAGTTGGAAACACCATATATTTT. Protein: CASTPGQGVVGNTIYF.

The rearrangement uses TRBV30 and TRBJ2-5; 10 nucleotides agree with TRBD2. The J call may be incorrect, as the DNA end agrees better with TRBJ2-7. This CDR3 is 13 amino acids long. The V gene's germline CDR1 is GTSNPN and CDR2 SVGIG (reference sequence). The CDR3 DNA follows: TGTGCCGGAAAGCGGGAGGGCCGCCACGAGCAGTACTTC. Its translation: CAGKREGRHEQYF.

J is TRBJ2-1 and V is TRBV7-3; 8 bases line up with TRBD2. This CDR3 spans 15 amino acids. Germline lookup yields CDR1 SGHTA and CDR2 FQGTGA. Trimming at V came to 2 bases and at J to 6 bases, leaving 6 bases not matched to a gene. DNA for the CDR3: TGTGCCAGCAGCTTAGGGCCCAGCGGGAGCAATGAGCAGTTCTTC. Its protein product is CASSLGPSGSNEQFF.

The chain is built from TRBV28 and TRBJ2-1; TRBD1 matches 7 bases. The CDR3 has 13 residues. CDR1 MDHEN and CDR2 SYDVKM come from the germline V gene. The V and J ends lost 8 bases and 9 bases, in that order; junction bases with no gene match: 10. The CDR3 nucleotides are TGTGCCAGCCATGCAGGGGGAGTTACTGAGCAGTTCTTC. It specifies CASHAGGVTEQFF.

This clone came up a few times. V is TRBV19 and J is TRBJ1-2; unclear D gene. Germline loops: CDR1 LNHDA, CDR2 SQIVND (reference sequence). This CDR3 region has 18 residues. V was shortened by 3 bases and J by 2 bases, with 22 bases between the two germline ends. The CDR3 DNA sequence: TGTGCCAGTAGTATTCGTCCCGGGTTGAGGATTGGAAACTATGGCTACACCTTC. Protein sequence: CASSIRPGLRIGNYGYTF.

The chain has TRBV2 and TRBJ2-3; TRBD2 matches 8 bases. The V gene's germline CDR1 is SNHLY and CDR2 FYNNEI. V shed 4 bases, J shed 0 bases, and the junction held 9 bases outside the gene matches. The CDR3 has 17 amino acids. This chain's CDR3 is CASSGSGIYISTDTQYF. DNA for the CDR3: TGTGCCAGCAGTGGTAGCGGGATATATATTAGCACAGATACGCAGTATTTT.

The chain has TRBV9 and TRBJ2-3; 7 bases fit TRBD2. V shed 0 bases, J shed 5 bases, and the junction held 9 bases outside the gene matches. CDR3 length: 16 amino acids. The germline V gene encodes CDR1 SGDLS and CDR2 YYNGEE. The CDR3 loop is CASSVGVGGPGDTQYF. In nucleotides, the CDR3 is TGTGCCAGCAGCGTAGGGGTGGGAGGGCCGGGAGATACGCAGTATTTT. Complete variable domain (other parts from reference TRBV9 and TRBJ2-3): DSGVTQTPKHLITATGQRVTLRCSPRSGDLSVYWYQQSLDQGLQFLIQYYNGEERAKGNILERFSAQQFPDLHSELNLSSLELGDSALYFCASSVGVGGPGDTQYFGPGTRLTVL.

This chain connects TRBV28 to TRBJ2-5, with 9 bases identical to TRBD2. CDR1 MDHEN and CDR2 SYDVKM come from the germline V gene. J lost 3 bases, V lost 6 bases, and 5 bases had no gene match. CDR3 length: 14 amino acids. CDR3 coding DNA: TGTGCCAGCAGACATAGCGGGAGAAAAGAGACCCAGTACTTC. Translation gives CASRHSGRKETQYF.